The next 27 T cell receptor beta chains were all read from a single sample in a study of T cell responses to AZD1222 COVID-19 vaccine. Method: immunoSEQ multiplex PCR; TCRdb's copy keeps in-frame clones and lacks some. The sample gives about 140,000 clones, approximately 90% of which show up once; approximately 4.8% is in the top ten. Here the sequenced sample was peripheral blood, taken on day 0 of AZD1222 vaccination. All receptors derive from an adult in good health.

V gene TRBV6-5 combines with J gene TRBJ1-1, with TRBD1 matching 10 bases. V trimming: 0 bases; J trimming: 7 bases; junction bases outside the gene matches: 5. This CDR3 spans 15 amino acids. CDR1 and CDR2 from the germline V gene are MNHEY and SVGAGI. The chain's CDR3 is CASSYSGTGDVEAFF. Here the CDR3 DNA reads TGTGCCAGCAGTTACTCCGGGACAGGGGATGTTGAAGCTTTCTTT.

The CDR3 region is CASSLDSTGERQPQHF. CDR3 coding DNA: TGTGCCAGCAGCTTAGATTCGACAGGGGAACGTCAGCCCCAGCATTTT. The chain has TRBV7-2 and TRBJ1-5; 8 bases map to TRBD1. Germline V lookup: CDR1 SGHTA, CDR2 FQGNSA. Unmatched junction bases numbered 8, after V lost 1 base and J lost 6 bases. This CDR3 is built from 16 residues.

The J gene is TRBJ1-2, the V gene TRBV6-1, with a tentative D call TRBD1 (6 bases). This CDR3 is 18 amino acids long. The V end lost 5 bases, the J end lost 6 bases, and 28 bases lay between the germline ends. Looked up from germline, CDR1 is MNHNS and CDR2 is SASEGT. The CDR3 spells CASSKGGWGVGLIHGYTF. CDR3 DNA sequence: TGTGCCAGCAGTAAAGGGGGATGGGGGGTAGGCCTAATTCATGGCTACACCTTC.

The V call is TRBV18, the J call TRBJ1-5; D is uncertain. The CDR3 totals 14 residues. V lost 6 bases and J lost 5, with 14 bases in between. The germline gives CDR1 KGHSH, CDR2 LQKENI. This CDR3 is CASSPAGAYQPQHF. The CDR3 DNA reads TGTGCCAGCTCGCCTGCCGGAGCCTATCAGCCCCAGCATTTT.

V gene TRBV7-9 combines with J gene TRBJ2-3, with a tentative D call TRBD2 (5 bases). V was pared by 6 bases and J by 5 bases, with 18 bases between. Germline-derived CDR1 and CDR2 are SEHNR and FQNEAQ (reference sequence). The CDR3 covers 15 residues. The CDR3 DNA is TGTGCCAGCAGGACGGGGTTACTAGACGGAGATACGCAGTATTTT. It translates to CASRTGLLDGDTQYF.

CDR3 DNA: TGTGCCAGCAGCCTCTTTGTGGGGGCCAGGCAGCCCCAGCATTTT. Encoded protein: CASSLFVGARQPQHF. The genes are TRBV6-6 and TRBJ1-5, with D tentatively TRBD1 (6 bases). The CDR3 spans 15 residues. Germline CDR1 MNHNY, CDR2 SVGAGI (reference sequence). The V end lost 6 bases, the J end lost 7 bases, and 19 bases lay between the germline ends.

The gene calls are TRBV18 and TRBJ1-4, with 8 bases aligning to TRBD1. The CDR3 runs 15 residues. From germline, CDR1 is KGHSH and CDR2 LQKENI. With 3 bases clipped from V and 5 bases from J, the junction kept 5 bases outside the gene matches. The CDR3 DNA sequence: TGTGCCAGCTCACCCGGACAGGGAGTAAATGAAAAACTGTTTTTT. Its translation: CASSPGQGVNEKLFF.

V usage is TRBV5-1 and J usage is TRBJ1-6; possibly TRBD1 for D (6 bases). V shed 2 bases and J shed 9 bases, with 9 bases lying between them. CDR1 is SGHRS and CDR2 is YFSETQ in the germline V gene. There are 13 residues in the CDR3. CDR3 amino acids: CASSLTGSSPLHF. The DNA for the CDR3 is TGCGCCAGCAGCTTAACAGGGTCTTCACCCCTCCACTTT. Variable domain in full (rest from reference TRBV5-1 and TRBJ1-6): KAGVTQTPRYLIKTRGQQVTLSCSPISGHRSVSWYQQTPGQGLQFLFEYFSETQRNKGNFPGRFSGRQFSNSRSEMNVSTLELGDSALYLCASSLTGSSPLHFGNGTRLTVT.

For the CDR3, the DNA is TGTGCCAGCAGTGGGACTAGCGGGGCCAAAAACATTCAGTACTTC. The encoded protein is CASSGTSGAKNIQYF. V gene TRBV2 combines with J gene TRBJ2-4; 11 bases align to TRBD2. Trimming cost V 4 bases and J 1 base; bases outside gene matches: 0. The CDR3 is made up of 15 amino acids. CDR1 is SNHLY and CDR2 is FYNNEI in the germline V gene.

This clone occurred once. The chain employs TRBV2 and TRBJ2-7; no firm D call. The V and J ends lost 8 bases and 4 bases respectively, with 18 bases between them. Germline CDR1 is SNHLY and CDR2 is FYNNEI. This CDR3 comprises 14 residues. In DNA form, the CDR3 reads TGTGCCAGCCGTCCGGGCCAACACCAATACGAGCAGTACTTC. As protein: CASRPGQHQYEQYF.

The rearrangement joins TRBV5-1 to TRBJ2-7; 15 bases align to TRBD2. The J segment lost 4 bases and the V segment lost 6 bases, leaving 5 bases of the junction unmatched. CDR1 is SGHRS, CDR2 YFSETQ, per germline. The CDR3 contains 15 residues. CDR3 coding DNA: TGCGCCAGCACCGGGACTAGCGGGAGGCTATACGAGCAGTACTTC. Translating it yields CASTGTSGRLYEQYF.

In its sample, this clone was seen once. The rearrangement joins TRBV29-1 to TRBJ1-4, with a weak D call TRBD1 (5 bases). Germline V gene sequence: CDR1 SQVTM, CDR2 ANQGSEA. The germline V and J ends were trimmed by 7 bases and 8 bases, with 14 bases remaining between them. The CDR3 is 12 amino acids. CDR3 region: CSAGPGREKLFF. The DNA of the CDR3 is TGCAGCGCGGGGCCGGGTCGGGAAAAACTGTTTTTT.

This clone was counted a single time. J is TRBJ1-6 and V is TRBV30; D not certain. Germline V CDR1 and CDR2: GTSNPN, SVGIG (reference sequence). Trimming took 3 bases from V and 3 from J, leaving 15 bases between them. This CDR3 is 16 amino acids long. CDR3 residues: CAWRGMSGGYNSPLHF. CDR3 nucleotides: TGTGCCTGGAGGGGGATGAGCGGCGGCTATAATTCACCCCTCCACTTT. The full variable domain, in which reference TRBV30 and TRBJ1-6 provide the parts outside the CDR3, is SQTIHQWPATLVQPVGSPLSLECTVEGTSNPNLYWYRQAAGRGLQLLFYSVGIGQISSEVPQNLSASRPQDRQFILSSKKLLLSDSGFYLCAWRGMSGGYNSPLHFGNGTRLTVT.

The CDR3 reads CASSFLAGAIYEQYF. DNA of the CDR3: TGTGCCAGCAGTTTTCTAGCGGGGGCGATCTACGAGCAGTACTTC. The rearrangement uses TRBV27 and TRBJ2-7; 10 bases match TRBD2. This CDR3 is 15 amino acids long. V lost 3 bases to trimming and J lost 3 bases; unmatched junction nucleotides: 5. Germline V gene sequence: CDR1 MNHEY, CDR2 SMNVEV (reference sequence).

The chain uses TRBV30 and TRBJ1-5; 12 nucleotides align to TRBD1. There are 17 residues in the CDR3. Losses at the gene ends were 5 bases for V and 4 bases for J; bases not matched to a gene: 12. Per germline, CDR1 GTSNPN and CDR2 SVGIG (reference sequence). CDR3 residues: CAWCPRDRGLGNQPQHF. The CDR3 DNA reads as TGTGCCTGGTGTCCTCGGGACAGGGGGCTTGGGAATCAGCCCCAGCATTTT.

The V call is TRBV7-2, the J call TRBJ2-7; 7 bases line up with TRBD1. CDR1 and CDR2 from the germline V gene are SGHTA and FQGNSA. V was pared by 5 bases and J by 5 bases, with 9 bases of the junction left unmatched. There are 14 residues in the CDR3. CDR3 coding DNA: TGTGCCAGCAGCCCGAGGACAGGCGGCAACGAGCAGTACTTC. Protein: CASSPRTGGNEQYF.

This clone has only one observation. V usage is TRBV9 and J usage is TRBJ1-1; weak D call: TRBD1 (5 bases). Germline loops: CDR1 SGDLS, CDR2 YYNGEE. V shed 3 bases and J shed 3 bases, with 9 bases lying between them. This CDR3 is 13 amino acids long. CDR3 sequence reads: CASSGRGDTEAFF. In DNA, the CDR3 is TGTGCCAGCAGCGGGAGGGGAGACACTGAAGCTTTCTTT.

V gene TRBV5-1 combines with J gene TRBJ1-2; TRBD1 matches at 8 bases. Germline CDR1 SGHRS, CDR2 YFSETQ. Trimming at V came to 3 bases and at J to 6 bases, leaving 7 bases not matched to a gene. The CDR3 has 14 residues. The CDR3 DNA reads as TGCGCCAGCAGCTCAGGACAGGGAGGTCATGGCTACACCTTC. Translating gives CASSSGQGGHGYTF.

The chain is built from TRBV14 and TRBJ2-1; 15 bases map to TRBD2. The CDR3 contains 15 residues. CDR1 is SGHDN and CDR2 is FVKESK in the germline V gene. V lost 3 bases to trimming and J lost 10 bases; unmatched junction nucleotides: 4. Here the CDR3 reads CASSHGLAGGGEQFF. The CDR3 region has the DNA TGTGCCAGCAGCCACGGACTAGCGGGAGGGGGGGAGCAGTTCTTC.

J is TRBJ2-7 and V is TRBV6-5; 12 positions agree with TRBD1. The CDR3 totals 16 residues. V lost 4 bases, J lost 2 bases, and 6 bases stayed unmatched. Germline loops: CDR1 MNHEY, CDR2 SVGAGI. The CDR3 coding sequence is TGTGCCAGCAGTTCCACCGGGACAGGGGGCGCCTACGAGCAGTACTTC. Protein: CASSSTGTGGAYEQYF.

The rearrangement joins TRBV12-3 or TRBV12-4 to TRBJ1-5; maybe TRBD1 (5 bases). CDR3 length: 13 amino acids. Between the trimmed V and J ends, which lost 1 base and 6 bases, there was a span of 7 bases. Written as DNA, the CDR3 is TGTGCCAGCAGTTTAGGACAGCGTCAGCCCCAGCATTTT. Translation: CASSLGQRQPQHF.

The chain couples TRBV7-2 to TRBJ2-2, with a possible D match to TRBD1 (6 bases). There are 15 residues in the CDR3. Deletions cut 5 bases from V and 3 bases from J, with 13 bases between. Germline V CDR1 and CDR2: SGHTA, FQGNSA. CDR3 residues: CASSPRTAYTGELFF. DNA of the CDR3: TGTGCCAGCAGCCCCAGGACAGCATACACCGGGGAGCTGTTTTTT.

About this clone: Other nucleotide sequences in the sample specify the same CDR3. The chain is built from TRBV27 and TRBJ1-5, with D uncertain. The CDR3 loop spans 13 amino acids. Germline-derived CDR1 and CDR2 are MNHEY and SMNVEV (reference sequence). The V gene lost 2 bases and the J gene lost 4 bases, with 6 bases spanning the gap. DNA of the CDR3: TGTGCCAGCAGTTTAAGCTCAAATCAGCCCCAGCATTTT. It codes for CASSLSSNQPQHF.

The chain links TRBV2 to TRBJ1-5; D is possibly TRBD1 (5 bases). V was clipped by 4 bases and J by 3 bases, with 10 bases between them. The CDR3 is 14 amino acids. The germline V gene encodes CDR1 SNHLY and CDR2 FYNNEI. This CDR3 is CASSVGGNNQPQHF. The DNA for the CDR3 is TGTGCCAGCAGTGTTGGGGGGAACAATCAGCCCCAGCATTTT.

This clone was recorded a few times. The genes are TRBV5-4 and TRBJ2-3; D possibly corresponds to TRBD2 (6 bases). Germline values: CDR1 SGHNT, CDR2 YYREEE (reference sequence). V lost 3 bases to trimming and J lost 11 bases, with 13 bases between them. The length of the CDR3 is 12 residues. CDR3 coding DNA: TGTGCCAGCAGCTCGGACTACTTTCGGCAGTATTTT. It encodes CASSSDYFRQYF. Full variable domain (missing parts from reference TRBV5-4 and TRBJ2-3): ETGVTQSPTHLIKTRGQQVTLRCSSQSGHNTVSWYQQALGQGPQFIFQYYREEENGRGNFPPRFSGLQFPNYSSELNVNALELDDSALYLCASSSDYFRQYFGPGTRLTVL.

The CDR3 sequence is CASSSVYTSSGNTIYF. The CDR3 DNA reads as TGTGCCAGCAGTAGCGTATACACGAGCTCTGGAAACACCATATATTTT. The chain couples TRBV2 to TRBJ1-3; D remains ambiguous. Trimming took off 5 bases at V and 0 bases at J, with 14 bases between the two ends. The CDR3 is 16 amino acids. CDR1 is SNHLY, CDR2 FYNNEI, per germline.

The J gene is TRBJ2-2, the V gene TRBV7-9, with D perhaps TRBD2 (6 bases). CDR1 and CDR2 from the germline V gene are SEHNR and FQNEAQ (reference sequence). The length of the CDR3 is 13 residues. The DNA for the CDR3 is TGTGCTCCTGTTGCGGGGCACACCGGGGAGCTGTTTTTT. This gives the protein CAPVAGHTGELFF.